This T cell receptor (beta chain) was profiled in a study of blood T cells in healthy people across ages. Then a second PCR, running roughly 6 to 12 cycles, was carried out with a sample-barcoded 5' primer and a J-beta primer mix. TCRdb analysed the 5' RACE reads with MiXCR anew, one entry per CDR3 protein. The table has fewer than 900,000 distinct CDR3 sequences, about 36% seen once. CDR3 length: 14 residues. Germline V gene lookup returns CDR1 DFQATT and CDR2 SNEGSKA (reference sequence). The specimen was blood. The chain recombines TRBV20-1 with TRBJ2-1, with D possibly matching TRBD1 (5 bases). The last part of the DNA fits TRBJ2-7 better; the J call may be wrong. This TCR derives from a man younger than 35 in good health. CDR3 sequence (DNA): TGCAGTGCTAGATGGGGCCCACCCGACAATGAGCAGTACTTC. Translated, it gives CSARWGPPDNEQYF.